These T cell receptor beta chains were read from a single sample in a study of blood T cell repertoires in COVID-19. Measured with immunoSEQ multiplex PCR; TCRdb has only the in-frame clones, and not every one. The sample lists approximately 100,000 clones, over 75% seen once, with 11% in the top ten. Sequenced input: peripheral blood. The receptors come from a woman in her twenties or thirties with acute or convalescent COVID-19. Each CDR3 is given with its conserved first and last residue. Each record gives: J gene, D gene, clone size, V gene, CDR3 protein, CDR3 DNA. A D gene is named only where the DNA matches it firmly. Clone size is not always given. Where it is, it says once, few, many or a class for expanded clones.

TRBJ1-5 NA few TRBV11-2 CASSLDPNNYPQHF TGTGCCAGCAGCTTAGATCCGAATAACTACCCCCAGCATTTT
TRBJ2-3 TRBD1 NA TRBV28 CASSSPGQGTDTQYF TGTGCCAGCAGTTCACCGGGACAGGGCACAGATACGCAGTATTTT
TRBJ1-3 NA NA TRBV9 CASSEENSGNTIYF TGTGCCAGCAGTGAGGAAAACTCTGGAAACACCATATATTTT
TRBJ2-3 TRBD1 NA TRBV6-6 CASSYGTGRGDTQYF TGTGCCAGCAGTTACGGGACAGGGAGAGGAGATACGCAGTATTTT
TRBJ1-4 NA NA TRBV12-3/TRBV12-4 CASSLEREKLFF TGTGCCAGCAGTTTAGAGAGGGAAAAACTGTTTTTT
TRBJ1-1 NA NA TRBV7-3 CASSRAGEDTEAFF TGTGCCAGCAGCAGGGCGGGAGAGGACACTGAAGCTTTCTTT
TRBJ1-1 NA NA TRBV19 CASSTWDGGDTEAFF TGTGCCAGTAGTACGTGGGACGGGGGGGACACTGAAGCTTTCTTT
TRBJ2-7 TRBD2 few TRBV6-2/TRBV6-3 CASSYGGLAMEEQYF TGTGCCAGCAGTTACGGGGGACTAGCGATGGAAGAGCAGTACTTC
TRBJ2-3 TRBD2 once TRBV30 CAWSFSGGAKDTQYF TGTGCCTGGAGCTTTAGCGGGGGGGCGAAAGATACGCAGTATTTT
TRBJ1-6 NA NA TRBV4-1 CASSQSESSYNSPLHF TGCGCCAGCAGCCAGAGTGAGAGCTCCTATAATTCACCCCTCCACTTT
TRBJ2-2 TRBD2 once TRBV3-1/TRBV3-2 CASGTSGNTGELFF TGTGCCAGCGGGACTAGCGGCAACACCGGGGAGCTGTTTTTT
TRBJ1-1 NA NA TRBV9 CASSAGADTEAFF TGTGCCAGCAGCGCAGGGGCGGACACTGAAGCTTTCTTT
TRBJ1-2 NA NA TRBV7-9 CASSRGGVTYGYTF TGTGCCAGCAGCCGGGGAGGGGTGACCTATGGCTACACCTTC
TRBJ1-2 NA NA TRBV18 CASTKNRATDGYTF TGTGCCAGCACAAAAAACAGAGCTACGGATGGCTACACCTTC
TRBJ1-5 TRBD1 NA TRBV19 CASRSGGWSNQPQHF TGTGCCAGTAGGTCAGGGGGGTGGAGCAATCAGCCCCAGCATTTT
TRBJ1-1 NA NA TRBV3-1/TRBV3-2 CASSRADEAFF TGTGCCAGCAGCCGGGCAGATGAAGCTTTCTTT
TRBJ2-7 NA NA TRBV7-9 CASSSSEDFSYEQYF TGTGCCAGCAGCTCGAGTGAAGACTTCTCCTACGAGCAGTACTTC
TRBJ1-3 TRBD1 NA TRBV5-8 CASSPGTVSGNTIYF TGTGCCAGCAGCCCGGGGACAGTTTCTGGAAACACCATATATTTT
TRBJ1-1 TRBD1 NA TRBV24-1 CATSDNPGQGNTEAFF TGTGCCACCAGTGATAACCCGGGACAGGGTAACACTGAAGCTTTCTTT
TRBJ2-1 TRBD2 NA TRBV7-2 CASSSYPGLNNEQFF TGTGCCAGCAGCTCTTATCCGGGACTAAACAATGAGCAGTTCTTC
TRBJ1-2 NA few TRBV18 CASSWSGPGDGYTF TGTGCCAGCTCATGGTCCGGGCCAGGGGATGGCTACACCTTC
TRBJ1-5 TRBD1 NA TRBV19 CASSIGQGSPNQPQHF TGTGCCAGTAGTATAGGACAGGGTAGTCCGAATCAGCCCCAGCATTTT
TRBJ1-3 NA few TRBV19 CASSRDISSGNTIYF TGTGCCAGTAGCCGGGACATTTCCTCTGGAAACACCATATATTTT
TRBJ1-4 NA NA TRBV9 CASSVGSGGETREKLFF TGTGCCAGCAGCGTAGGAAGCGGCGGGGAGACTCGTGAAAAACTGTTTTTT
TRBJ1-4 NA NA TRBV4-2 CASSHSEEKLFF TGTGCCAGCAGCCATTCCGAGGAAAAACTGTTTTTT
TRBJ2-7 TRBD1 NA TRBV5-1 CASSLQGAYEQYF TGCGCCAGCAGCTTACAGGGGGCCTACGAGCAGTACTTC
TRBJ2-7 TRBD2 NA TRBV5-1 CASSLDGGGPSYEQYF TGCGCCAGCAGCTTGGATGGCGGGGGGCCATCCTACGAGCAGTACTTC
TRBJ2-7 TRBD2 NA TRBV27 CASSLSIGSGGATPYEQYF TGTGCCAGCAGTTTATCGATCGGTAGCGGGGGGGCCACCCCCTACGAGCAGTACTTC
TRBJ1-3 TRBD1 few TRBV29-1 CSVRQGEGSGNTIYF TGCAGCGTCCGACAGGGGGAAGGCTCTGGAAACACCATATATTTT
TRBJ1-1 NA NA TRBV30 CAWRDTLPGRWTEAFF TGTGCCTGGAGAGACACGTTACCAGGGAGGTGGACTGAAGCTTTCTTT
TRBJ1-5 TRBD1 NA TRBV28 CASSPTGQGGDQPQHF TGTGCCAGCAGCCCAACCGGACAGGGGGGCGATCAGCCCCAGCATTTT
TRBJ1-6 TRBD1 NA TRBV7-2 CASSQDRRNSPLHF TGTGCCAGCAGCCAGGACAGGAGGAATTCACCCCTCCACTTT
TRBJ2-7 NA NA TRBV11-3 CASSLMGQSSYEQYF TGTGCCAGCAGCTTAATGGGGCAAAGCTCCTACGAGCAGTACTTC
TRBJ1-6 NA NA TRBV3-1/TRBV3-2 CASSQGQNSPLHF TGTGCCAGCAGCCAAGGGCAGAATTCACCCCTCCACTTT
TRBJ2-7 TRBD1 NA TRBV5-1 CASSLQGAVYEQYF TGCGCCAGCAGCTTACAGGGGGCTGTGTACGAGCAGTACTTC
TRBJ2-1 NA NA TRBV11-2 CASREYNEQFF TGTGCCAGCAGAGAGTACAATGAGCAGTTCTTC
TRBJ1-1 TRBD1 NA TRBV10-3 CAISEDRDEDTEAFF TGTGCCATCAGCGAGGACAGGGACGAGGACACTGAAGCTTTCTTT
TRBJ2-3 TRBD2 NA TRBV5-1 CASSLAGLAGGPTQYF TGCGCCAGCAGCTTGGCAGGACTAGCGGGGGGGCCTACGCAGTATTTT
TRBJ2-2 TRBD2 NA TRBV6-5 CASSPRGADTGELFF TGTGCCAGCAGTCCGCGGGGGGCGGACACCGGGGAGCTGTTTTTT
TRBJ2-3 NA NA TRBV28 CASSLGGFNTDTQYF TGTGCCAGCAGTTTAGGGGGCTTTAATACAGATACGCAGTATTTT
TRBJ1-2 TRBD1 NA TRBV28 CASSRGINYGYTF TGTGCCAGCTCCAGGGGGATTAACTATGGCTACACCTTC
TRBJ1-6 TRBD1 NA TRBV28 CAMSGTGGSPLHF TGTGCCATGAGCGGGACAGGGGGATCACCCCTCCACTTT
TRBJ2-6 NA NA TRBV19 CASSKRAYSGANVLTF TGTGCCAGTAGTAAGAGGGCTTACTCTGGGGCCAACGTCCTGACTTTC
TRBJ2-2 TRBD2 NA TRBV5-1 CASSLLGGGLTGELFF TGCGCCAGCAGCTTGTTAGGCGGGGGTCTCACCGGGGAGCTGTTTTTT
TRBJ1-1 TRBD1 NA TRBV6-5 CASNQQGTTEAFF TGTGCCAGCAATCAACAGGGGACCACTGAAGCTTTCTTT